Sequencing of this TCR beta chain was carried out in a study of T cells expressing NK-cell markers. Making the TCR beta cDNA relied on 5'RACE template switching with UMIs. TCRdb derives one entry per CDR3 protein from the 5' RACE reads, leaving out DNA. Recorded for this sample: a few hundred thousand distinct CDR3 sequences. CDR3 length equals 20 residues. Germline V lookup: CDR1 SGHVS, CDR2 FNYEAQ. The TCR was taken from a woman aged 45-65 years in good health. The chain employs TRBV7-6 and TRBJ2-3; the D call of TRBD2 rests on TCRdb alone, since no DNA is present to check it. The sequenced material came from blood T cells: a sorted CD56 or NKG2C T cell subset, CD4+ or CD8+ T cells, or bulk PBMC T cells (not recorded which). CDR3 protein: CASSFGLAGETVGATDTQYF.